This T cell receptor beta chain is from a study of T cells after yellow fever vaccination. Study outcomes and limitations: The secondary response showed a weaker magnitude and a faster peak, day 5 versus 15. Clones that expanded after primary vaccination mostly reappeared after the booster (approximately 96% CD4, 70% to 90% CD8).

The CDR3 covers 12 residues. The ends were cut back, 0 bases at V and 5 bases at J, with 4 bases in the middle. Germline CDR1 is SGHTS and CDR2 is YDEGEE. This clonotype was recorded a few times. Its antigen is still unknown. TCRdb used MiXCR to reprocess the 5' RACE reads, holding one entry per CDR3 protein. In the table there are around 310,000 distinct CDR3 sequences, more than 3% of which are singletons. This specimen consisted of PBMCs, obtained on the day of the yellow fever booster vaccination. The sequence came from a man younger than 35 who received the YFV17D yellow fever vaccine. V is TRBV5-8 and J is TRBJ2-3; D is unclear. CDR3 region: CASSLDQDTQYF. The CDR3 DNA reads TGTGCCAGCAGCTTGGACCAAGATACGCAGTATTTT.